The sequence of this TCR beta chain was determined in a study of radiotherapy plus CTLA-4 blockade in lung cancer. Study overall: For 15% to 20% of patients, objective responses occurred, and about 33% had disease control. Study results and caveats: Tumor-origin TCR clones grew in blood after radiotherapy plus ipilimumab.

The study gave focal radiation plus ipilimumab CTLA-4 blockade to patients with chemo-refractory metastatic non-small-cell lung cancer. For this clone: What it binds is unknown.

TCRdb keeps only in-frame clones here, not all; method: immunoSEQ multiplex PCR. In the table there are tens of thousands of clones, about four fifths of which are singletons. The CDR3 has 15 residues. Trimming cost V 5 bases and J 1 base; bases outside gene matches: 6. Germline loops: CDR1 MNHNY, CDR2 SVGAGI (reference sequence). V gene TRBV6-6 combines with J gene TRBJ1-1; 8 positions match TRBD1. The source of this sequence is a human donor with non-small cell lung cancer whose response to radiotherapy plus ipilimumab could not be evaluated. Some clones in this sample may be carry-over from other donors' samples. This sample comprised peripheral blood, obtained from a patient treated with radiotherapy plus ipilimumab. CDR3 residues: CASSDPGQGNTEAFF. The CDR3 DNA reads as TGTGCCAGCAGTGACCCAGGACAGGGGAACACTGAAGCTTTCTTT.